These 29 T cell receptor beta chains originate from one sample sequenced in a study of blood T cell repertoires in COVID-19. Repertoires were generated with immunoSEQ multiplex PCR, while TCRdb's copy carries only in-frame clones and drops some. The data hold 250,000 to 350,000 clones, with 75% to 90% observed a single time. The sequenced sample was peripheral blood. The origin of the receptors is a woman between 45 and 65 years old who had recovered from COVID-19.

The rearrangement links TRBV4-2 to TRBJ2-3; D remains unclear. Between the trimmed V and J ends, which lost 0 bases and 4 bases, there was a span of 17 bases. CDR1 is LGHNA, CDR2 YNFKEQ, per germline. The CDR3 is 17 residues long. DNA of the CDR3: TGTGCCAGCAGCCAAGAGGTGGTAGCAATCTCCGCAGATACGCAGTATTTT. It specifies CASSQEVVAISADTQYF.

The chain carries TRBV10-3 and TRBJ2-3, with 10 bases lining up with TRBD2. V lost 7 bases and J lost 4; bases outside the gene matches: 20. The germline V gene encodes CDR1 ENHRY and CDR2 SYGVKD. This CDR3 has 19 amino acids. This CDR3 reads CAITPGIAGGQVGADTQYF. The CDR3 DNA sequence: TGTGCCATCACCCCCGGGATAGCGGGGGGCCAGGTGGGGGCAGATACGCAGTATTTT.

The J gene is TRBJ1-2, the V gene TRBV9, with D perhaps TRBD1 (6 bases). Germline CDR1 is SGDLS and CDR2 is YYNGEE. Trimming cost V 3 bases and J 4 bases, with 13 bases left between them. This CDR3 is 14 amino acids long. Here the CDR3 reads CASSAGPGAYGYTF. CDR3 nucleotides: TGTGCCAGCAGCGCGGGTCCAGGGGCCTATGGCTACACCTTC.

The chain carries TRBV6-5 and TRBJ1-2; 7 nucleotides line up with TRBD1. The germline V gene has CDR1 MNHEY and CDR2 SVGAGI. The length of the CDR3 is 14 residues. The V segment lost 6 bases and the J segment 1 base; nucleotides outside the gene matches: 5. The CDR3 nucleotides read TGTGCCAGCAGGAGGGGACAGAGTAACTATGGCTACACCTTC. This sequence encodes CASRRGQSNYGYTF.

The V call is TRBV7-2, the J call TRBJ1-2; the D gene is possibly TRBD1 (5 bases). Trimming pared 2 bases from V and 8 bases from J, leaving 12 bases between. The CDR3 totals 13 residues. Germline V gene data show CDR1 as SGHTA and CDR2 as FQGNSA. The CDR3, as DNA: TGTGCCAGCAGCTTAAATTGGGGCCAGGGCTACACCTTC. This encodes CASSLNWGQGYTF.

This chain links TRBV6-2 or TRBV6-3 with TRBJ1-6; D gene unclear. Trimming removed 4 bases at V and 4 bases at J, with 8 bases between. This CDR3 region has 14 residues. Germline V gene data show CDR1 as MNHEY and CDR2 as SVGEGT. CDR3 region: CASSFYRYNSPLHF. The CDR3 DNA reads TGTGCCAGCAGTTTTTACAGATATAATTCACCCCTCCACTTT.

CDR3 bases: TGTGCCAGCAGTTTTGGGCTGTCCCAGCCCCAGCATTTT. This encodes CASSFGLSQPQHF. V and J are TRBV28 and TRBJ1-5; D call uncertain. The CDR3 has 13 residues. Per germline, CDR1 MDHEN and CDR2 SYDVKM. Deletions cut 3 bases from V and 7 bases from J, with 10 bases between.

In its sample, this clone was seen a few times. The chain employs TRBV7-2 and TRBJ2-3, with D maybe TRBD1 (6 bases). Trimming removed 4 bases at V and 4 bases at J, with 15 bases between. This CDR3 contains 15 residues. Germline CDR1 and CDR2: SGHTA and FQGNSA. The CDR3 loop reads CASSWSDSRADTQYF. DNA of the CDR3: TGTGCCAGCAGCTGGTCGGACAGCAGGGCAGATACGCAGTATTTT.

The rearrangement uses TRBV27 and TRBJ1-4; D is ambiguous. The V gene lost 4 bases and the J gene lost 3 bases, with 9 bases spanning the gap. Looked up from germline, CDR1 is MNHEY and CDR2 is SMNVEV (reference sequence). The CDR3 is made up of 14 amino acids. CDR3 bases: TGTGCCAGCAGTTACAGCCAGGCTAATGAAAAACTGTTTTTT. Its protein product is CASSYSQANEKLFF.

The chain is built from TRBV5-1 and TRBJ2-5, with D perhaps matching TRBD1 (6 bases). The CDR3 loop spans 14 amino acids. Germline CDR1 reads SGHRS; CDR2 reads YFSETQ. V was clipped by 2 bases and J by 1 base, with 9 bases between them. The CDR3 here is CASSLQGTQETQYF. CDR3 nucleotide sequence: TGCGCCAGCAGCTTACAGGGTACCCAAGAGACCCAGTACTTC. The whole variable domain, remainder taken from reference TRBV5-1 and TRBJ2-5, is KAGVTQTPRYLIKTRGQQVTLSCSPISGHRSVSWYQQTPGQGLQFLFEYFSETQRNKGNFPGRFSGRQFSNSRSEMNVSTLELGDSALYLCASSLQGTQETQYFGPGTRLLVL.

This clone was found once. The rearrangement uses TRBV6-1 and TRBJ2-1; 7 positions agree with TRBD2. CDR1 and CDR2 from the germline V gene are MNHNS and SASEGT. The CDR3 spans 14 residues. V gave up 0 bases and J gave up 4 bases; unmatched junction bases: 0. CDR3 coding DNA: TGTGCCAGCAGTGAAGCGGGGGGGTACAATGAGCAGTTCTTC. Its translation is CASSEAGGYNEQFF.

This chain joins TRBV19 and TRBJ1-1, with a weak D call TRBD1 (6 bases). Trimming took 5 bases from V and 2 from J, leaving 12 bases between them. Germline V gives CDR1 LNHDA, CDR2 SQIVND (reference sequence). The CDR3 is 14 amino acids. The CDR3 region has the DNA TGTGCCAGTAGTCCCCGCAGGGGAAACACTGAAGCTTTCTTT. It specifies CASSPRRGNTEAFF.

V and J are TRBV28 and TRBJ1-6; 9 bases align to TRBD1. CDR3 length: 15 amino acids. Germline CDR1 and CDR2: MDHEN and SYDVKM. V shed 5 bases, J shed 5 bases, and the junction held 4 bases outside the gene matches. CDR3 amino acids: CASSVRQGDNSPLHF. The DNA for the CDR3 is TGTGCCAGCAGTGTTCGACAGGGGGATAATTCACCCCTCCACTTT.

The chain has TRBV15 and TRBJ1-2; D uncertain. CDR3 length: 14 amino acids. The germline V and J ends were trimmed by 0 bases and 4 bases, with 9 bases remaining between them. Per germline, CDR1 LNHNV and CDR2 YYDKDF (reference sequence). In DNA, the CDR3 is TGTGCCACCAGCAGAGATGCAGGAATCTATGGCTACACCTTC. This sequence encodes CATSRDAGIYGYTF.

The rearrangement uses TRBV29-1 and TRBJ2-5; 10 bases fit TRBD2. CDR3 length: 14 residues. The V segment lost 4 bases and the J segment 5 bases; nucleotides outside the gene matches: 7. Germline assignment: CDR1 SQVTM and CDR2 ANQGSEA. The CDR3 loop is CSVVSLAGDETQYF. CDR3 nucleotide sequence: TGCAGCGTTGTTTCCCTAGCGGGAGACGAGACCCAGTACTTC. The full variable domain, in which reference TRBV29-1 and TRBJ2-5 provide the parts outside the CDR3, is SAVISQKPSRDICQRGTSLTIQCQVDSQVTMMFWYRQQPGQSLTLIATANQGSEATYESGFVIDKFPISRPNLTFSTLTVSNMSPEDSSIYLCSVVSLAGDETQYFGPGTRLLVL.

The CDR3: CASKRSGTAFYNEQFF. The CDR3 DNA reads as TGTGCCAGCAAGCGATCCGGGACAGCCTTTTACAATGAGCAGTTCTTC. This chain joins TRBV11-1 and TRBJ2-1; 7 bases align to TRBD1. The CDR3 loop spans 16 amino acids. Trimming at V came to 7 bases and at J to 4 bases, leaving 13 bases not matched to a gene. From germline, CDR1 is SGHAT and CDR2 FQDESV (reference sequence).

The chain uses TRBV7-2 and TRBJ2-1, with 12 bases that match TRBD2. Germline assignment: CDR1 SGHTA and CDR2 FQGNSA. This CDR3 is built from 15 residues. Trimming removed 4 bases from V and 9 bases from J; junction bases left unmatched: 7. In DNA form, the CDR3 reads TGTGCCAGCAGCTCCCAGACTAGCGGGGGCTCTGAGCAGTTCTTC. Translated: CASSSQTSGGSEQFF.

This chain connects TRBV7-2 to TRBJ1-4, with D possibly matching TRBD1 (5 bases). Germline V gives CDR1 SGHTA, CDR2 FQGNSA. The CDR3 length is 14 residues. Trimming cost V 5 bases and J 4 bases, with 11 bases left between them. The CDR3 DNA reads TGTGCCAGCAGCCCACAGGCCCTTAATGAAAAACTGTTTTTT. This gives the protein CASSPQALNEKLFF.

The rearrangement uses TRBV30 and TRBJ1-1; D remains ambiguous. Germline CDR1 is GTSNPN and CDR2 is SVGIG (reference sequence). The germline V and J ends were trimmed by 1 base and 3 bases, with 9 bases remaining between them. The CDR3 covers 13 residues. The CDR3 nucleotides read TGTGCCTGGAGTGGAGGTGTCCACACTGAAGCTTTCTTT. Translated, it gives CAWSGGVHTEAFF.

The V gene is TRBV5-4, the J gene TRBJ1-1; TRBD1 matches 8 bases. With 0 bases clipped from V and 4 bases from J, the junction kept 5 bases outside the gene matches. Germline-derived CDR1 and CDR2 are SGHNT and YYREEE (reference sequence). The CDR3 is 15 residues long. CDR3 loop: CASSLGTGMVTEAFF. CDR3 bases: TGTGCCAGCAGCTTGGGGACAGGGATGGTCACTGAAGCTTTCTTT.

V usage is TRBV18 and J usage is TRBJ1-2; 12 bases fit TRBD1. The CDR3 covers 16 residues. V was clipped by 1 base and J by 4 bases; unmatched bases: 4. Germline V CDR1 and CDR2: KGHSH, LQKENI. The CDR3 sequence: CASSPLGQGASYGYTF. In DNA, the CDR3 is TGTGCCAGCTCACCACTGGGACAGGGGGCGAGCTATGGCTACACCTTC.

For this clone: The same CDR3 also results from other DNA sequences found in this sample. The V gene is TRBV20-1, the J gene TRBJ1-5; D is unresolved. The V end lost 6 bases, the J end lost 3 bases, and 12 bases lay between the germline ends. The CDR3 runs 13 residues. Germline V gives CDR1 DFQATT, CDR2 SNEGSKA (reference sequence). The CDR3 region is CSASAGFNQPQHF. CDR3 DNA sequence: TGCAGTGCGAGTGCAGGTTTCAATCAGCCCCAGCATTTT.

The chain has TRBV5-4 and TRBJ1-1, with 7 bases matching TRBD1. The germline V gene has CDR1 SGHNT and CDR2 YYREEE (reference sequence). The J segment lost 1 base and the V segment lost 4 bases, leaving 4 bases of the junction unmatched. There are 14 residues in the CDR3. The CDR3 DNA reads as TGTGCCAGCAGCCTTTACAGGGGGAACACTGAAGCTTTCTTT. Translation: CASSLYRGNTEAFF.

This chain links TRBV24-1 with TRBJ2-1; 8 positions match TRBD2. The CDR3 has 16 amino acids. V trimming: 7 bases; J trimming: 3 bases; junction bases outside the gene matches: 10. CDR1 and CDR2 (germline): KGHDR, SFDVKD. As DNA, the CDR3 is TGTGCCACCAGAGTACCGGGACTAGACCTCTACAATGAGCAGTTCTTC. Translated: CATRVPGLDLYNEQFF.

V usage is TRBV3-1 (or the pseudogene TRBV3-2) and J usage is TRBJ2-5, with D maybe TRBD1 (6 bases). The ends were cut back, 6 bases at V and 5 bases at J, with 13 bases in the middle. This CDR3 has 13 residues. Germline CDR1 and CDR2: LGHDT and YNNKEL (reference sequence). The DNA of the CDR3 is TGTGCCAGCAGGTTGGGGGCAGGGGAGACCCAGTACTTC. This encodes CASRLGAGETQYF.

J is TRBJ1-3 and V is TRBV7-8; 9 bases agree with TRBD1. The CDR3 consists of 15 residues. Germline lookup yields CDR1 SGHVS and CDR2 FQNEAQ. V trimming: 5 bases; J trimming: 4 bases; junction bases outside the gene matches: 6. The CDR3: CASSGRTGVGNTIYF. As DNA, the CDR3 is TGTGCCAGCAGCGGAAGGACAGGGGTAGGAAACACCATATATTTT.

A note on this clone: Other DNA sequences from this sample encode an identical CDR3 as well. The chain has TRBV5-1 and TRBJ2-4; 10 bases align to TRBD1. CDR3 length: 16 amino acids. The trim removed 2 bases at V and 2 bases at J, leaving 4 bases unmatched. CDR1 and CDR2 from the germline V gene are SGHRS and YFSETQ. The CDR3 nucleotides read TGCGCCAGCAGCTTAGGGACAGGGGAGACCAAAAACATTCAGTACTTC. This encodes CASSLGTGETKNIQYF.

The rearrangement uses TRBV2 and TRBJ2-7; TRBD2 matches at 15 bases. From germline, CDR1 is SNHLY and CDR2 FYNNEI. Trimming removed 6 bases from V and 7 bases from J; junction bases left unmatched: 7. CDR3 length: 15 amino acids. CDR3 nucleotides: TGTGCCAGCAGAGGGACTAGCGGGAGGACGGGGGAGCAGTACTTC. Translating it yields CASRGTSGRTGEQYF. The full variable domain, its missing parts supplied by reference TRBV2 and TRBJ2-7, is EPEVTQTPSHQVTQMGQEVILRCVPISNHLYFYWYRQILGQKVEFLVSFYNNEISEKSEIFDDQFSVERPDGSNFTLKIRSTKLEDSAMYFCASRGTSGRTGEQYFGPGTRLTVT.

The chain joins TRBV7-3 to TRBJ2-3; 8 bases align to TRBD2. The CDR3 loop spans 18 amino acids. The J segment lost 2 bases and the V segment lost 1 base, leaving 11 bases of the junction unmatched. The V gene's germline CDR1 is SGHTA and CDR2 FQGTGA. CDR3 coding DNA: TGTGCCAGCAGCTTAAACCCCGCCACTAGCGGATCCACAGATACGCAGTATTTT. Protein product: CASSLNPATSGSTDTQYF.